This T cell receptor beta chain was identified in a study of shared clonotypes between healthy human individuals. V lost 3 bases and J lost 3; bases outside the gene matches: 1. Looked up from germline, CDR1 is SGDLS and CDR2 is YYNGEE. This CDR3 spans 15 amino acids. Original handling: Owing to the provision of junction-only sequences devoid of quality scores by immunoSEQ, filtering differed. Measured with immunoSEQ multiplex PCR; TCRdb has only the in-frame clones, and not every one. Clonal size and the V and J genes are those of that table, whereas D and trimming came from the DNA. In the table there are about 1.5 million clones, 98% of which are singletons.

The chain couples TRBV9 to TRBJ2-2, with TRBD2 identical over 11 bases. The sequenced material came from naive CD4+ T cells sorted from blood. The subset here: CD45RA+ positively selected. The origin of this receptor is a man aged 30 to 39 in good health. The CDR3 loop reads CASSEGLADTGELFF. The CDR3 coding sequence is TGTGCCAGCAGCGAGGGACTAGCGGACACCGGGGAGCTGTTTTTT.